This T cell receptor (beta chain) was recorded in a study of blood T cell repertoires in COVID-19. Trimming left V 3 bases short and J 6 bases short, with 13 bases between. Germline V gene lookup returns CDR1 SGHTA and CDR2 FQGTGA. The CDR3 contains 14 residues. Clones were sequenced by immunoSEQ multiplex PCR, and TCRdb holds only the in-frame ones, with some missing. The data contain 220,000 or so clones, 80% to 90% of them singletons. The sequenced material came from PBMCs or T cells enriched from blood (not recorded which). This chain connects TRBV7-3 to TRBJ2-3; D might be TRBD1 (5 bases). The sequence came from a young woman in a cohort exposed to, infected with or recovered from COVID-19 (not recorded which). The CDR3 nucleotides read TGTGCCAGCAGCTTTGTGGGGCCCCGGGATACGCAGTATTTT. Translating gives CASSFVGPRDTQYF.